A single sample gave rise to the 17 T cell receptor beta chains below, sequenced in a study of shared clonotypes between healthy human individuals. The data were produced by immunoSEQ multiplex PCR, yet TCRdb's version contains in-frame clones alone and is incomplete. The data show 2 million to 2.5 million clones, 85% to 95% seen once. Positively selected for CCR7, the CD45RO-negative cells used as naive CD8 cells excluded terminally differentiated effector memory CD45RA+ cells. The sequencing input was naive CD8+ T cells from PBMCs. The origin of the receptors is a man aged 18 to 29 in good health. Some clones in this sample may be carry-over from other donors' samples.

The chain couples TRBV9 to TRBJ2-7, with D possibly being TRBD2 (5 bases). Germline V gene sequence: CDR1 SGDLS, CDR2 YYNGEE. Trimming removed 4 bases at V and 0 bases at J, with 17 bases between. This CDR3 comprises 16 residues. The CDR3: CASSPRPRAVSYEQYF. The CDR3 DNA reads as TGTGCCAGCAGCCCTAGGCCGAGGGCAGTCTCCTACGAGCAGTACTTC.

V is TRBV10-3 and J is TRBJ2-1; no clear D gene. Germline-derived CDR1 and CDR2 are ENHRY and SYGVKD. V lost 4 bases to trimming and J lost 7 bases, with 11 bases between them. The CDR3 has 13 residues. The CDR3 coding sequence is TGTGCCATCAGTGTGGGCAGGCTGAATGAGCAGTTCTTC. Residues: CAISVGRLNEQFF.

The chain's CDR3 is CASSQGASSSYNEQFF. The CDR3 DNA is TGTGCCAGTTCTCAGGGGGCCTCAAGCTCCTACAATGAGCAGTTCTTC. The chain recombines TRBV2 with TRBJ2-1, with 8 bases aligning to TRBD1. CDR1 is SNHLY, CDR2 FYNNEI, per germline. Trimming removed 9 bases from V and 0 bases from J; junction bases left unmatched: 10. The CDR3 runs 16 residues.

The chain carries TRBV29-1 and TRBJ1-1; the D is unclear. This CDR3 region has 12 residues. The V gene lost 4 bases and the J gene lost 7 bases, with 13 bases spanning the gap. Germline V CDR1 and CDR2: SQVTM, ANQGSEA. CDR3 in amino acids: CSVGSERGEAFF. The CDR3 DNA reads as TGCAGCGTTGGGTCGGAACGGGGTGAAGCTTTCTTT. Full variable domain (missing parts from reference TRBV29-1 and TRBJ1-1): SAVISQKPSRDICQRGTSLTIQCQVDSQVTMMFWYRQQPGQSLTLIATANQGSEATYESGFVIDKFPISRPNLTFSTLTVSNMSPEDSSIYLCSVGSERGEAFFGQGTRLTVV.

The chain recombines TRBV5-8 with TRBJ2-2, with 9 bases aligning to TRBD1. The CDR3 is 15 amino acids. Germline CDR1 is SGHTS and CDR2 is YDEGEE. After removal of 3 bases from V and 5 bases from J, the junction contained 5 bases not matched to a gene. This chain's CDR3 is CASSSTGGRTGELFF. Here the CDR3 DNA reads TGTGCCAGCAGCTCCACAGGGGGCCGAACCGGGGAGCTGTTTTTT. Full variable domain (rest looked up from reference TRBV5-8 and TRBJ2-2): EAGVTQSPTHLIKTRGQQATLRCSPISGHTSVYWYQQALGLGLQFLLWYDEGEERNRGNFPPRFSGRQFPNYSSELNVNALELEDSALYLCASSSTGGRTGELFFGEGSRLTVL.

The chain has TRBV4-3 and TRBJ1-4, with 7 positions matching TRBD1. The CDR3 is made up of 11 amino acids. Germline V gene sequence: CDR1 LGHNA, CDR2 YSLEER. V shed 4 bases, J shed 15 bases, and the junction held 5 bases outside the gene matches. The DNA of the CDR3 is TGCGCCAGCAGCCGACAGGGTTGGTTGTTTTTT. Its protein is CASSRQGWLFF.

The V and J genes are TRBV15 and TRBJ2-7, with 8 nucleotides matching TRBD1. J was trimmed by 5 bases and V by 3 bases; bases with no gene match: 3. CDR1 is LNHNV and CDR2 is YYDKDF in the germline V gene (reference sequence). The CDR3 is 13 residues long. The CDR3 spells CATSRTGDDEQYF. For the CDR3, the DNA is TGTGCCACCAGCAGGACAGGGGACGACGAGCAGTACTTC.

This sequence joins TRBV7-3 and TRBJ2-1, with 9 bases lining up with TRBD2. Germline V gene data show CDR1 as SGHTA and CDR2 as FQGTGA. The CDR3 runs 16 residues. V gave up 2 bases and J gave up 8 bases; unmatched junction bases: 10. The CDR3 DNA follows: TGTGCCAGCAGCTTAGCGGGAGGGCCTCCTCTCGATGAGCAGTTCTTC. Protein product: CASSLAGGPPLDEQFF.

V is TRBV29-1 and J is TRBJ2-1, with 14 bases aligning to TRBD2. Germline lookup yields CDR1 SQVTM and CDR2 ANQGSEA. This CDR3 contains 15 residues. Trimming took 7 bases from V and 9 from J; bases not matched to a gene: 11. The CDR3 loop reads CSAAGGTSGSGEQFF. As DNA, the CDR3 is TGCAGCGCAGCAGGGGGGACTAGCGGGAGCGGTGAGCAGTTCTTC.

The chain couples TRBV28 to TRBJ2-2; 11 nucleotides align to TRBD1. The ends lost 2 bases at V and 5 bases at J; junction bases unmatched: 4. The CDR3 has 16 amino acids. CDR1 and CDR2 (germline): MDHEN, SYDVKM. CDR3 in amino acids: CASSLMGQGETGELFF. The CDR3 DNA sequence: TGTGCCAGCAGTTTAATGGGACAGGGGGAAACCGGGGAGCTGTTTTTT.

This rearrangement joins TRBV27 to TRBJ2-2; 7 bases align to TRBD1. CDR3 length equals 16 residues. CDR1 and CDR2 from the germline V gene are MNHEY and SMNVEV (reference sequence). Trimming at V came to 3 bases and at J to 3 bases, leaving 7 bases not matched to a gene. The DNA for the CDR3 is TGTGCCAGCAGTTTCCGTAGAACAGGGGACACCGGGGAGCTGTTTTTT. Translated, it gives CASSFRRTGDTGELFF.

This clone was seen only once. This same CDR3 is encoded by further DNA sequences in the sample. The chain employs TRBV6-1 and TRBJ1-3, with a tentative D call TRBD1 (5 bases). Germline V CDR1 and CDR2: MNHNS, SASEGT. CDR3 size: 14 residues. The V end was cut by 2 bases, the J end by 4 bases, with 9 bases between. CDR3 nucleotides: TGTGCCAGCAGTGAAAGGGGCTCCGGAAACACCATATATTTT. As protein: CASSERGSGNTIYF.

The V gene is TRBV5-4, the J gene TRBJ2-7; 10 bases are shared with TRBD1. CDR3 length equals 15 residues. CDR1 SGHNT and CDR2 YYREEE come from the germline V gene (reference sequence). Trimming took 3 bases from V and 5 from J; bases not matched to a gene: 8. CDR3 nucleotide sequence: TGTGCCAGCAGCTCACGACAGGGGGCCGGGGACGAGCAGTACTTC. It translates to CASSSRQGAGDEQYF.

V gene TRBV18 combines with J gene TRBJ1-1; D not certain. CDR3 size: 12 residues. Germline lookup yields CDR1 KGHSH and CDR2 LQKENI. V lost 4 bases and J 0 bases, leaving 3 bases between the germline ends. The CDR3 here is CASSQVNTEAFF. The CDR3 DNA is TGTGCCAGCTCACAGGTGAACACTGAAGCTTTCTTT. Combining the CDR3 with reference TRBV18 and TRBJ1-1 gives the whole variable domain NAGVMQNPRHLVRRRGQEARLRCSPMKGHSHVYWYRQLPEEGLKFMVYLQKENIIDESGMPKERFSAEFPKEGPSILRIQQVVRGDSAAYFCASSQVNTEAFFGQGTRLTVV.

This chain joins TRBV5-6 and TRBJ2-7; a weak D match, TRBD1 (5 bases). Trimming shortened V by 2 bases and J by 0 bases, and 12 bases separated the two germline ends. CDR1 and CDR2 (germline): SGHDT, YYEEEE. CDR3 length equals 15 residues. In DNA, the CDR3 is TGTGCCAGCAGCTTCCAGGACATTAGCTCCTACGAGCAGTACTTC. Amino acids: CASSFQDISSYEQYF.

Notes on this clone: The sample holds other DNA sequences that translate to the same CDR3. The chain joins TRBV27 to TRBJ2-7; no definite D call. Trimming took off 3 bases at V and 3 bases at J, with 9 bases between the two ends. The germline CDR1 and CDR2 sequences are MNHEY and SMNVEV (reference sequence). The CDR3 covers 13 residues. The CDR3 reads CASSLGRSYEQYF. The CDR3 DNA reads as TGTGCCAGCAGTTTGGGTCGAAGCTACGAGCAGTACTTC.

With respect to this clone: Other DNA sequences in the same sample also yield this CDR3. The gene calls are TRBV7-9 and TRBJ1-2; TRBD1 is a possible D gene (5 bases). This CDR3 spans 13 amino acids. V lost 1 base and J 8 bases, leaving 11 bases between the germline ends. Per the germline V gene, CDR1 is SEHNR and CDR2 is FQNEAQ (reference sequence). In nucleotides, the CDR3 is TGTGCCAGCAGCTTAGGATTGGGGGAAGGCTACACCTTC. Protein product: CASSLGLGEGYTF.